The clone carrying this T cell receptor beta chain came up a few times. Germline loops: CDR1 KGHDR, CDR2 SFDVKD. V lost 6 bases, J lost 3 bases, and 13 bases lay in between. The CDR3 sequence is 15 residues long. The sample is drawn from a study of T-cell reconstitution after alpha-beta-depleted transplantation in children. Unique molecular identifiers were used to barcode this TCRbeta library. TCRdb passed the PCR reads through MiXCR, listing each CDR3 protein once. Of around 480,000 distinct CDR3 sequences listed, around a third are singletons. This sequence was found in a human donor who donated a stem cell graft to a child with aplastic anemia. This material consisted of PBMCs from the stem cell graft donor, taken from the stem cell graft. The chain is built from TRBV24-1 and TRBJ2-2; the D gene could be TRBD1 or TRBD2 (5 bases each). CDR3 bases: TGTGCCACCAGTTCGGGGCGGGTTTACACCGGGGAGCTGTTTTTT. Its translation is CATSSGRVYTGELFF.